This record covers a single TCR beta chain. The entry originates in a study of technical replicates of blood from a handful of donors. Germline CDR1 is MDHEN and CDR2 is SYDVKM. With 1 base removed from V and 3 bases from J, the gap between germline ends came to 13 bases. The length of the CDR3 is 16 residues. The method was immunoSEQ multiplex PCR; TCRdb's version includes in-frame clones alone and lacks a portion of them. The table includes tens of thousands of clones, around 90% detected once. Sequences were obtained from T cells isolated from PBMCs. The chain links TRBV28 to TRBJ2-1; a possible D gene is TRBD2 (6 bases). The source of this sequence is a human donor in good health. Written as DNA, the CDR3 is TGTGCCAGCAGTTTATACCGGGGGACCCTCTACAATGAGCAGTTCTTC. It codes for CASSLYRGTLYNEQFF.